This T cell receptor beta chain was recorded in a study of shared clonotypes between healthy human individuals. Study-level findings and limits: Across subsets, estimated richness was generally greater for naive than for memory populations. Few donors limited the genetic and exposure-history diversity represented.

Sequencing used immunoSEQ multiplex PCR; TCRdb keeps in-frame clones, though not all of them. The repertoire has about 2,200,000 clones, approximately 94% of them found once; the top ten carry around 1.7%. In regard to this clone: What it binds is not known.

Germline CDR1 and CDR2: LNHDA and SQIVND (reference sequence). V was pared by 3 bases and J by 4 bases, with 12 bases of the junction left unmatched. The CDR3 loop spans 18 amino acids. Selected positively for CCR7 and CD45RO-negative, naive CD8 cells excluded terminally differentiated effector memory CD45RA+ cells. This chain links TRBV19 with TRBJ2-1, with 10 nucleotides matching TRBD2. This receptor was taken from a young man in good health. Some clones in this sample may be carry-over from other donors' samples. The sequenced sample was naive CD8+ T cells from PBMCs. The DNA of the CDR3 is TGTGCCAGTAGTATTCGAGGGCCTAGCGGGAGCCAATACAATGAGCAGTTCTTC. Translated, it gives CASSIRGPSGSQYNEQFF.